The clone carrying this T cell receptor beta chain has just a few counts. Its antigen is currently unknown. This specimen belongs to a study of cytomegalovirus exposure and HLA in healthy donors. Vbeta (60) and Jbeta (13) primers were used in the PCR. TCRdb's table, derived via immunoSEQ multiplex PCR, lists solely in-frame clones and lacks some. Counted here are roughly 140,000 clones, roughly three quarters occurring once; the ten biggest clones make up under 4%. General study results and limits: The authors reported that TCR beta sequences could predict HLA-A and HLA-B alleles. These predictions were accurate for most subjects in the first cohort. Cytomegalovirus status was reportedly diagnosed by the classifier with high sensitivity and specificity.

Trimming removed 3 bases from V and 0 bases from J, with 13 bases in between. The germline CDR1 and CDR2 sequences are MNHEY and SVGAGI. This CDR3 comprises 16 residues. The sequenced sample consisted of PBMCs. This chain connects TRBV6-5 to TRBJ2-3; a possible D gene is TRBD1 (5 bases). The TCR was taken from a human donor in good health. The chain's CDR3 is CASSYPLGASTDTQYF. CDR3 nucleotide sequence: TGTGCCAGCAGTTATCCCCTAGGGGCTAGCACAGATACGCAGTATTTT.